This entry concerns a single T cell receptor (beta chain). This clone was seen a handful of times. No cognate antigen has been identified for it. Base quality data are lacking; no much larger clone is found one base away. This sample was included in a study of cytomegalovirus exposure and HLA in healthy donors (TCRdb year 2017). Regarding the research as a whole: An earlier analysis of 587 of the donors reported approximately 300 Gb of sequence data and about 120 million unique TCR beta sequences obtained from 180 million or so T cells. Approximately 330 gigabases of sequencing data and around 80 million unique TCR sequences made up an early release that covered roughly 670 HLA-typed donors. Of the approximately 370 genotyped donors, 65% to 90% were placed in the genetic ancestry cluster associated with self-reported Caucasian donors. The study was designed to test whether signatures of past pathogen exposure could be identified by cataloging public T cell receptors. Using immunosequencing, the study profiled T cell repertoires from around 680 subjects and related those repertoires to cytomegalovirus serostatus. A separate validation cohort of roughly 110 different subjects was used in addition to the approximately 640-subject first cohort. To predict cytomegalovirus infection status, the study combined high-throughput TCR immunosequencing, statistical association of individual TCRs with disease status, and machine learning. In a later analysis, previously published TCR beta repertoires from 500 to 750 donors were re-analyzed and high-resolution HLA genotyping was added so that TCR occurrence patterns could be studied. Rather than drawing on any new phenotypic data, the later analysis identified candidate immune exposures from TCR beta sequences and the way those sequences occurred across donors. To decide whether each TCR beta V gene segment behaved as functional or pseudogenic, an earlier analysis of some 540 of the donors relied on high-throughput TCR beta sequencing. Donor age, sex, ethnicity and CMV serostatus were compiled alongside the repertoire data. In a later genetic analysis, genome-wide SNP genotypes for about 55% of the 666 donors were used, and that subset was treated as a discovery cohort. Every discovery cohort repertoire had been produced on one sequencing platform. HLA typing included class I and class II loci at four-digit resolution. The number of donors typed differed by locus, with roughly 629-640 for A, B, C, DRB1 and DQB1, over 500 for DQA1, 600 to 610 for DPA1, and some 450 for DPB1. A few DR-DQ haplotypes were handled as single units for association and clustering because linkage in the cohort was strong. On average, 235,054 unique TCR beta nucleotide sequences were sequenced per donor among some 430 genotyped donors of the cohort, with roughly 18% of those sequences being non-productive. Broad study findings and their caveats: The classifier was reported to diagnose cytomegalovirus status with high specificity and sensitivity in both the original and validation cohorts. Most CMV-associated TCR beta chains appeared to be HLA-restricted in a later analysis, and the HLA associations seemed to be driven largely by CMV exposure. A later analysis found that TCR association rates varied across HLA loci, with DRB1 alleles showing the most associated TCRs and HLA-C alleles the fewest. A further reported finding was that TCR beta sequences accurately predicted the HLA-A and HLA-B alleles for most subjects in the first cohort. A total of roughly 160 TCR beta chains were listed by the study as associated with cytomegalovirus. HLA typing was unavailable for some donors at each locus, so association tests used only the typed subset. In a later analysis, around 17,000 TCR beta sequences were associated with specific HLA alleles at a false discovery rate of 0.05. For the cohort, immune exposure information was limited to CMV serostatus. In a later analysis, HLA-associated TCR beta chains were found to be more clonally expanded and to have lower generation probabilities than equally common non-associated chains. A cluster of highly shared sequence variants was judged likely to represent a technical artifact of the sequencing pipeline. V-gene and J-gene trimming of TCR beta chains was associated with a missense DCLRE1C variant in a later genetic analysis, and the association was replicated in an independent cohort. The authors suggested that the approach could potentially be extended to other disease states and immunological phenotypes. The cohort was sequenced for TCR beta chains only, and without alpha or paired-chain data the features that could be detected were limited. In vitro tests confirmed that a few of the cytomegalovirus-associated TCR beta chains recognize cytomegalovirus antigens. Some IMGT-functional V segments, including TRBV6-2 and TRBV6-3, could not be told apart with the 87-base-pair reads, so those segments were excluded. Across donors, most TCR sequences were observed very rarely, whereas some public TCRs were present in many individuals. In a later analysis, several top co-occurrence clusters were reported to appear linked to parvovirus B19, influenza, CMV and Epstein-Barr virus. Correlated functional status among segregating V segments might reflect linkage disequilibrium, but an unknown experimental factor could not be ruled out. In a later genetic analysis, fewer N-insertions in productive TCRs were reported among donors in an Asian-associated ancestry cluster than the roughly 670-donor mean. Assigning TCR associations to individual alleles was difficult when HLA alleles, especially DR and DQ, strongly co-occurred. In an earlier analysis of approximately 590 of the donors, most TCR beta V segments were observed in productive rearrangements about 87% or about 30% of the time, broadly matching IMGT annotations. Approximately 18 rarely observed V segments, including chromosome 9 orphons, were excluded from the earlier analysis of several hundred of the donors because counts were too low. Sequencing depth was assumed to be roughly uniform across donors in the presence/absence analyses, though that assumption may not hold.

The germline V gene encodes CDR1 PRHDT and CDR2 FYEKMQ (reference sequence). Relative to germline, V is missing 5 bases and J is missing 5 bases, with 6 bases of the junction outside any gene match. Taken from cysteine to phenylalanine, the CDR3 has 14 residues. The only DNA kept is the CDR3, 42 bases in frame from the first base. The method was the immunoSEQ multiplex PCR assay. For the multiplex PCR, a mixture combining 60 forward primers for TCR Vbeta segments and 13 reverse primers for TCR Jbeta segments was used. The CDR3 region of rearranged TCR beta genes was amplified from genomic DNA with a multiplex PCR assay. The amplified TCR beta libraries were sequenced on the Illumina HiSeq System as 87-base-pair reads. Turning to the authors' computational methods: A later analysis tallied 70 million to 100 million unique TCR beta chains across the 666 repertoires, and approximately 12 million of those chains were shared by two or more donors. To remove PCR and sequencing errors, raw reads were error-corrected and collapsed into unique sequences using a nearest-neighbor algorithm that merged closely related sequences. V, D and J gene segments were assigned by aligning CDR3 sequences to IMGT reference sequences. For a sequence to be retained, at least a six-nucleotide match to both a V gene segment and a J gene segment was required. Rearrangements were called productive when the CDR3 lacked stop codons and stayed in frame with V and J; all others were non-productive. CDR3 was defined by IMGT convention, running from the second conserved V-encoded cysteine to the conserved J-encoded phenylalanine. Sequences without an unambiguous match to a single V gene segment were excluded from the earlier analysis of about 640 of the donors. An earlier analysis of a few hundred of the donors called V segments functional above 56.7% productive rearrangements and segregating when the between-donor standard deviation exceeded 5%. A statistical classification framework was built for diagnosing cytomegalovirus status from the catalog of TCR beta chain sequences. In a later analysis, V and J genes were assigned by comparing TCR nucleotide sequences against IMGT/GENE-DB human TR gene sequences. The TCRdist pipeline was used in a later analysis to assign CDR3 sequences and most-parsimonious VDJ recombination scenarios. In a later analysis, every TCR beta chain was defined by the combination of its CDR3 amino acid sequence and its V-gene family, and reads without a unique V-gene family were dropped. To address suspected cross-contamination and a sequencing artifact, a later analysis removed 450 to 700 highly shared, low-generation-probability nucleotide sequences. In a later analysis, a clonal expansion index for each public chain was calculated from normalized within-repertoire ranks of inferred template counts. In a later analysis, generation probabilities were computed with a VDJ recombination model fitted to out-of-frame rearrangements, and the resulting probabilities were checked against IGoR. In a later analysis, hypergeometric tests were used to score TCR-TCR, TCR-HLA and TCR-CMV co-occurrence, with a repertoire-size bias correction applied to TCR pairs. In a later analysis, false discovery rates were estimated by permuting HLA or CMV assignments 20 times. A later analysis grouped co-occurring TCRs with DBSCAN, adding TCRdist sequence similarity when clustering within HLA-allele-positive subsets. Co-occurrence clustering excluded repertoires with fewer than 30,000 or more than 120,000 public chains, plus five with anomalous nucleotide sharing. What TCRdb holds here is the immuneACCESS table cut down to in-frame rearrangements. Part of the clones is not present; checked against another copy, under half of the missing clones reflect an unresolved V gene, and the others are unexplained. The V and J calls and clone size were taken over from that table, and D and trimming were inferred from the DNA. Here the sample has over 150,000 clones; 60% to 80% occur a single time. The ten largest make up 9.5% to 10% of the sample.

The cohort was made up of 500 to 800 healthy bone marrow donors. All cohort members were sampled while nominally healthy, although unrecorded immune exposures were likely present. The donor tested CMV seropositive and was one of the 289 seropositive cohort members. Each donor provided a peripheral blood sample, and peripheral blood mononuclear cells were used for TCR beta sequencing. The Qiagen DNeasy Blood Extraction Kit was used to extract genomic DNA from the blood cell samples. The chain links TRBV13 with TRBJ1-2; the junction holds 9 bases that match TRBD1. The sample comprised PBMCs. The sequence derives from a man aged 18 to 30 in good health and CMV-seropositive. Here is the DNA: TGTGCCAGCAGCACGCGGGACAGGGAGTATGGCTACACCTTC. Its protein reads: CASSTRDREYGYTF.